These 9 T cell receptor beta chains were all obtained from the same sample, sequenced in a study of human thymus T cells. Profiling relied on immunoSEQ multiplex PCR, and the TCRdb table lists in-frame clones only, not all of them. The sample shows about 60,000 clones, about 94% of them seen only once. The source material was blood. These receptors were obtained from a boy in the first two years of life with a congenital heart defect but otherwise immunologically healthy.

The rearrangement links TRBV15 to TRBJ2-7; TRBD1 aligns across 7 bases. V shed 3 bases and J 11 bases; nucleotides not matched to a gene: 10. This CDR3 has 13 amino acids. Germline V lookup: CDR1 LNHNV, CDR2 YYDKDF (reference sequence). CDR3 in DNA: TGTGCCACCAGCAGGAGGGGACAGCCCGTAAAGTACTTC. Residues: CATSRRGQPVKYF.

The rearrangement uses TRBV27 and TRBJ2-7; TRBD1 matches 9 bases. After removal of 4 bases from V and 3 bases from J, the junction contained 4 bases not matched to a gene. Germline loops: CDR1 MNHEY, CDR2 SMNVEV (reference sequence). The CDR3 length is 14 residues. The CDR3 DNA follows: TGTGCCAGCAGTTACCAGGGACAGGGCTACGAGCAGTACTTC. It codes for CASSYQGQGYEQYF.

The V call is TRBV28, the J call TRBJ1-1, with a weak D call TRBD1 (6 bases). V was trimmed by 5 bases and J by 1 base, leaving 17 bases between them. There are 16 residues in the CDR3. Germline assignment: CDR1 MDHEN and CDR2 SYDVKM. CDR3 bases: TGTGCCAGCAGTGTATACAGGGTAGGGAAGAACACTGAAGCTTTCTTT. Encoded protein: CASSVYRVGKNTEAFF.

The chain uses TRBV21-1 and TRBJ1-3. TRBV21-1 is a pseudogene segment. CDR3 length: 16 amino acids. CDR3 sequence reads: CASSKGVSFSGNTIYF. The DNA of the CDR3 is TGTGCCAGCAGCAAAGGAGTCAGCTTCTCTGGAAACACCATATATTTT.

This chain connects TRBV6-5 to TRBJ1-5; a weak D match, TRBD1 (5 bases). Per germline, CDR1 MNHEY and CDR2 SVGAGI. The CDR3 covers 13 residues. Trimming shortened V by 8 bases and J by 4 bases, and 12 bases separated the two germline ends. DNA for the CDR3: TGTGCCAGCCACAATGGACAAAATCAGCCCCAGCATTTT. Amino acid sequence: CASHNGQNQPQHF.

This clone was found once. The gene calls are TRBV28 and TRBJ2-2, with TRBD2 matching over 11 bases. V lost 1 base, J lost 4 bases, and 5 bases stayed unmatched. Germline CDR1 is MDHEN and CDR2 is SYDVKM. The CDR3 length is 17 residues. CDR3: CASSLSRTSGLTGELFF. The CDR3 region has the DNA TGTGCCAGCAGTTTATCCCGGACTAGCGGGCTCACCGGGGAGCTGTTTTTT. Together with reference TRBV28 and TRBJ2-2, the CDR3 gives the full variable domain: DVKVTQSSRYLVKRTGEKVFLECVQDMDHENMFWYRQDPGLGLRLIYFSYDVKMKEKGDIPEGYSVSREKKERFSLILESASTNQTSMYLCASSLSRTSGLTGELFFGEGSRLTVL.

The CDR3 DNA is TGCAGCGTTGAAGATCTCGGCTCGTTGGGTGGCTACACCTTC. Amino acids: CSVEDLGSLGGYTF. This sequence joins TRBV29-1 and TRBJ1-2; no clear D gene. The CDR3 consists of 14 residues. CDR1 is SQVTM, CDR2 ANQGSEA, per germline. Trimming left V 0 bases short and J 7 bases short, with 15 bases between.

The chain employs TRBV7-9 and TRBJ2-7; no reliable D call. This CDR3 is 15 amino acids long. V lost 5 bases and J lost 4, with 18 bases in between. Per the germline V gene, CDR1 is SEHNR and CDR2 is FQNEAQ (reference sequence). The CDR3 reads CASSPLSPSGYEQYF. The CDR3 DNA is TGTGCCAGCAGCCCCCTCAGCCCTTCCGGATACGAGCAGTACTTC.

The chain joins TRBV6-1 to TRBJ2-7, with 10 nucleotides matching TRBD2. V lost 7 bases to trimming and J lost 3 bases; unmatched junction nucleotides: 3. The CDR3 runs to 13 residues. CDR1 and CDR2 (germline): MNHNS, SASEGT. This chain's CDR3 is CASMGTSDYEQYF. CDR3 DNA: TGTGCCAGCATGGGGACTAGCGACTACGAGCAGTACTTC.